This T cell receptor beta chain was sequenced during a study of CD8 T cells in ankylosing spondylitis. TCRdb used MiXCR to reprocess the 5' RACE reads, holding one entry per CDR3 protein. The top ten hold about 3.5% of the sample, which has a few hundred thousand distinct CDR3 sequences, around 20% seen once. The CDR3 runs 13 residues. Looked up from germline, CDR1 is SQVTM and CDR2 is ANQGSEA. The trim removed 4 bases at V and 5 bases at J, leaving 7 bases unmatched. The sequencing input was blood, either unsorted or a sorted T cell fraction (not recorded which). The chain has TRBV29-1 and TRBJ1-2, with 7 bases matching TRBD1. The receptor was derived from a female donor with ankylosing spondylitis or in good health (not recorded which). CDR3 coding DNA: TGCAGCGTTGCGCCGGGGACAGTTTATGGCTACACCTTC. This codes for CSVAPGTVYGYTF.